What follows are 11 T cell receptor beta chains derived from one specimen sequenced in a study of identical twins. Using its own MiXCR run on the 5' RACE reads, TCRdb lists one record per CDR3 protein. This table holds around 470,000 distinct CDR3 sequences, 14% found once. The sample was also reused in another study, on yellow fever vaccine responses in identical twins.

The material sequenced was CD4+ T cells sorted from blood. These receptors were collected from a woman younger than 30 in good health.

Worth noting for this clonotype: At one end, the junction sequence differs from germline, possibly due to a read error. The V gene is TRBV7-2, the J gene TRBJ1-1; D gene uncertain. The CDR3 length is 15 residues. Germline values: CDR1 SGHTA, CDR2 FQGNSA. Written as DNA, the CDR3 is TGTGCCAGCAGCTTAGAATATTCGAGAGACACCGAAGCTTTCTTT. Translation gives CASSLEYSRDTEAFF. Supplemented by reference TRBV7-2 and TRBJ1-1, the full variable domain reads GAGVSQSPSNKVTEKGKDVELRCDPISGHTALYWYRQSLGQGLEFLIYFQGNSAPDKSGLPSDRFSAERTGGSVSTLTIQRTQQEDSAVYLCASSLEYSRDTEAFFGQGTRLTVV.

V gene TRBV28 combines with J gene TRBJ1-5; D uncertain. V shed 8 bases and J shed 7 bases, with 15 bases lying between them. CDR1 and CDR2 (germline): MDHEN, SYDVKM. There are 13 residues in the CDR3. The chain's CDR3 is CASCPSGHQPQHF. As DNA, the CDR3 is TGTGCCAGCTGCCCAAGTGGGCACCAGCCCCAGCATTTT. Filled out from reference TRBV28 and TRBJ1-5, the complete variable domain reads DVKVTQSSRYLVKRTGEKVFLECVQDMDHENMFWYRQDPGLGLRLIYFSYDVKMKEKGDIPEGYSVSREKKERFSLILESASTNQTSMYLCASCPSGHQPQHFGDGTRLSIL.

The table lists this clonotype with a few counts. The chain uses TRBV12-3 or TRBV12-4 and TRBJ2-2, with D maybe TRBD2 (5 bases). Between the trimmed V and J ends, which lost 5 bases and 5 bases, there was a span of 12 bases. This CDR3 comprises 14 residues. This CDR3 is CASSRQRRTGELFF. The DNA of the CDR3 is TGTGCCAGCAGTCGTCAAAGGAGGACCGGGGAGCTGTTTTTT.

J is TRBJ2-1 and V is TRBV11-2, with TRBD2 identical over 13 bases. The CDR3 runs to 19 residues. CDR1 and CDR2 from the germline V gene are SGHAT and FQNNGV. The V and J ends lost 5 bases and 1 base, in that order; junction bases with no gene match: 11. The CDR3 is CASSRTKGLAGRSYNEQFF. The CDR3 bases are TGTGCCAGCAGCCGAACCAAGGGACTAGCGGGGCGGTCCTACAATGAGCAGTTCTTC.

The chain uses TRBV7-2 and TRBJ1-5; no reliable D call. The CDR3 is 16 residues long. Germline assignment: CDR1 SGHTA and CDR2 FQGNSA. V was shortened by 2 bases and J by 4 bases, with 15 bases between the two germline ends. This CDR3 is CASSLMSPSQNQPQHF. CDR3 in DNA: TGTGCCAGCAGCTTAATGTCGCCGAGTCAAAATCAGCCCCAGCATTTT.

The sample holds a few counts of this clonotype. The chain has TRBV29-1 and TRBJ2-7, with TRBD1 as a possible D gene (5 bases). Germline-derived CDR1 and CDR2 are SQVTM and ANQGSEA. Deletions cut 4 bases from V and 1 base from J, with 14 bases between. The CDR3 totals 14 residues. DNA of the CDR3: TGCAGCGTTGGCGGCTTAGGACAATCCTACGAGCAGTACTTC. Protein product: CSVGGLGQSYEQYF.

This clonotype was counted many times. The V gene is TRBV9, the J gene TRBJ1-1, with 7 nucleotides matching TRBD1. This CDR3 has 11 amino acids. The germline gives CDR1 SGDLS, CDR2 YYNGEE. V was clipped by 3 bases and J by 7 bases; unmatched bases: 0. The CDR3 coding sequence is TGTGCCAGCAGCGGGGACAGTGAAGCTTTCTTT. Amino acid sequence: CASSGDSEAFF.

The rearrangement uses TRBV20-1 and TRBJ1-5; 9 bases agree with TRBD1. Germline V gene sequence: CDR1 DFQATT, CDR2 SNEGSKA (reference sequence). The CDR3 totals 16 residues. Losses at the gene ends were 1 base for V and 1 base for J; bases not matched to a gene: 5. CDR3 sequence: CSARVGGTGSNQPQHF. CDR3 nucleotide sequence: TGCAGTGCTAGAGTGGGTGGGACAGGGAGCAATCAGCCCCAGCATTTT.

J is TRBJ2-2 and V is TRBV5-4; weak D call: TRBD2 (6 bases). V lost 4 bases to trimming and J lost 7 bases, with 8 bases between them. Looked up from germline, CDR1 is SGHNT and CDR2 is YYREEE (reference sequence). The CDR3 has 12 residues. CDR3 sequence reads: CASSGGDGELFF. The CDR3 DNA is TGTGCCAGCAGCGGAGGGGACGGGGAGCTGTTTTTT.

V usage is TRBV12-3 or TRBV12-4 and J usage is TRBJ2-7; the D is unclear. V was pared by 6 bases and J by 7 bases, with 10 bases between. The CDR3 is made up of 11 amino acids. The CDR3 reads CASRFDVEQYF. DNA of the CDR3: TGTGCCAGCAGATTTGATGTGGAGCAGTACTTC.

The chain couples TRBV9 to TRBJ2-2, with 10 bases matching TRBD2. Trimming took 1 base from V and 0 from J; bases not matched to a gene: 3. CDR1 is SGDLS, CDR2 YYNGEE, per germline. This CDR3 has 17 residues. DNA for the CDR3: TGTGCCAGCAGCGTATTAAGCGGGGGGGCGAACACCGGGGAGCTGTTTTTT. Translated: CASSVLSGGANTGELFF.